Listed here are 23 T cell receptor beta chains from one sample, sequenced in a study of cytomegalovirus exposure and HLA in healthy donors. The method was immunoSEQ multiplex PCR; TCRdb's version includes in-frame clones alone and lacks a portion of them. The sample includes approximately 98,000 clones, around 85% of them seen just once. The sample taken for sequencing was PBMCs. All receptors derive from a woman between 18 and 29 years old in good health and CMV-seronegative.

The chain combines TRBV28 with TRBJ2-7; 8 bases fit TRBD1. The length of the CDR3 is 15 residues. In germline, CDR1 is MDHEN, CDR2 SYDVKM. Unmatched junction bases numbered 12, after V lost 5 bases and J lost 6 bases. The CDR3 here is CASSPSPGQDSEQYF. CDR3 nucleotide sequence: TGTGCCAGCAGTCCATCACCGGGACAGGATTCCGAGCAGTACTTC.

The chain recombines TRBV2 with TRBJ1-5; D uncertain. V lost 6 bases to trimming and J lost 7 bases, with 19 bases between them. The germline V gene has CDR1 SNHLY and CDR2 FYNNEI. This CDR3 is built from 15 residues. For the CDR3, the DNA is TGTGCCAGCAGGGAGGGAATGGGAGGCGGGCAGCCCCAGCATTTT. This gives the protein CASREGMGGGQPQHF.

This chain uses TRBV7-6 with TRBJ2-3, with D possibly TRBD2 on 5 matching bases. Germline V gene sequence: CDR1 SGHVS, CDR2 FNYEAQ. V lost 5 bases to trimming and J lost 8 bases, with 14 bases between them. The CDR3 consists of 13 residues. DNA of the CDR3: TGTGCCAGCAGCCCGCTCAAGGCGGGTACGCAGTATTTT. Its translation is CASSPLKAGTQYF.

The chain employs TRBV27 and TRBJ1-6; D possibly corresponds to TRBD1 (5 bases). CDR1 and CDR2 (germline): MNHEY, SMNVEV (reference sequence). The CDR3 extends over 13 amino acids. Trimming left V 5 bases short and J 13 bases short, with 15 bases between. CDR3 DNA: TGTGCCAGCAGTCCAGGGCCCCTTTTGCCCCTCCACTTT. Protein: CASSPGPLLPLHF.

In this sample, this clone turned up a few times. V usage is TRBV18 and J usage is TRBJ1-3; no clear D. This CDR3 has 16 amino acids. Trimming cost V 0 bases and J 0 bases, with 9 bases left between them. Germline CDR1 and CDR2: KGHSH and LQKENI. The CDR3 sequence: CASSPPRSDSGNTIYF. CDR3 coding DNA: TGTGCCAGCTCACCACCAAGAAGCGACTCTGGAAACACCATATATTTT.

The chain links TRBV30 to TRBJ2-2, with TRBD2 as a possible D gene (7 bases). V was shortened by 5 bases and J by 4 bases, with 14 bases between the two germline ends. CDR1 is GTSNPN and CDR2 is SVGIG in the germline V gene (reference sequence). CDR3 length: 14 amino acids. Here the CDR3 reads CAWFGGGGTGELFF. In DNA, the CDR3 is TGTGCCTGGTTCGGAGGGGGGGGCACCGGGGAGCTGTTTTTT.

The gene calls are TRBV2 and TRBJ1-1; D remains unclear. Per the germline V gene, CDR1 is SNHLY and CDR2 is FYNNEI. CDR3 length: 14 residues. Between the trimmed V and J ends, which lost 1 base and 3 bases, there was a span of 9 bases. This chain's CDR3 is CASSEGLLYTEAFF. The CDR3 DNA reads TGTGCCAGCAGTGAAGGTCTTTTGTACACTGAAGCTTTCTTT.

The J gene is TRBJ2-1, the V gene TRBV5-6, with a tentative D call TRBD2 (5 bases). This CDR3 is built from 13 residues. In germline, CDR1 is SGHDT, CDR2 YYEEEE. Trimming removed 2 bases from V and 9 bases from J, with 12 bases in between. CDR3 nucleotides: TGTGCCAGCAGCTTAAATGGAGGAGGTGAGCAGTTCTTC. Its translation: CASSLNGGGEQFF.

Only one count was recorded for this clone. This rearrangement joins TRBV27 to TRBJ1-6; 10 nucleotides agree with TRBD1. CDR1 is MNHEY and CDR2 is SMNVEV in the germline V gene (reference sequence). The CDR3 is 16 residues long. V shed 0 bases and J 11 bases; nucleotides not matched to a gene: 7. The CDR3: CASSLSGTGVRTPLHF. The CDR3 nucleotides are TGTGCCAGCAGTTTATCAGGGACAGGGGTGAGGACACCCCTCCACTTT.

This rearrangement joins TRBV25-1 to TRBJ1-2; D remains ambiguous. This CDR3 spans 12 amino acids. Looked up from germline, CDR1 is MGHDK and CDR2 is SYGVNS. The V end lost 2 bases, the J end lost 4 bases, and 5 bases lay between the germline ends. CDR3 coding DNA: TGTGCCAGCAGTGAACCCAGCTATGGCTACACCTTC. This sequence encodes CASSEPSYGYTF.

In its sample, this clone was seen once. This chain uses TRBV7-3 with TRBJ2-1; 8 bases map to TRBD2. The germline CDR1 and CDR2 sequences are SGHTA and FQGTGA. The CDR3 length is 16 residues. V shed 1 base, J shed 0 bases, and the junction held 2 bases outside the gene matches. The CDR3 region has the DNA TGTGCCAGCAGCTTAATCGGGGGGGCCTCCTACAATGAGCAGTTCTTC. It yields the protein CASSLIGGASYNEQFF.

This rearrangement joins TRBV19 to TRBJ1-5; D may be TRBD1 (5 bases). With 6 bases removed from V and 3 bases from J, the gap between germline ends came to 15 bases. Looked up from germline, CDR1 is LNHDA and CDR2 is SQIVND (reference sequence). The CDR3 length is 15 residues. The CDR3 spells CASRLKQGDNQPQHF. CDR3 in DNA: TGTGCCAGTAGACTGAAGCAGGGTGACAATCAGCCCCAGCATTTT.

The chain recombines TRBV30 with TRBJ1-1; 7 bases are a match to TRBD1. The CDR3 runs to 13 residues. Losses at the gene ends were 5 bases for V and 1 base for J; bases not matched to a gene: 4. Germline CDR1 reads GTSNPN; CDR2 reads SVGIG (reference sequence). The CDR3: CAWAGQANTEAFF. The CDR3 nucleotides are TGTGCCTGGGCTGGACAGGCGAACACTGAAGCTTTCTTT.

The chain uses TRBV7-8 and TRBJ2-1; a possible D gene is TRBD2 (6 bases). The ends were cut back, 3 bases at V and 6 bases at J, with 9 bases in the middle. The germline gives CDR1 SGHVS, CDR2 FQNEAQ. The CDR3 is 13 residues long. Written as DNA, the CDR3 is TGTGCCAGCAGCTTGGGGGGTGCCAATGAGCAGTTCTTC. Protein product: CASSLGGANEQFF.

CDR3 residues: CASTRGTGALSYNSPLHF. In DNA, the CDR3 is TGTGCCAGCACCCGGGGGACAGGGGCCCTCTCCTATAATTCACCCCTCCACTTT. The V gene is TRBV2, the J gene TRBJ1-6; 10 nucleotides line up with TRBD1. The CDR3 consists of 18 residues. V gave up 7 bases and J gave up 0 bases; unmatched junction bases: 9. The germline gives CDR1 SNHLY, CDR2 FYNNEI.

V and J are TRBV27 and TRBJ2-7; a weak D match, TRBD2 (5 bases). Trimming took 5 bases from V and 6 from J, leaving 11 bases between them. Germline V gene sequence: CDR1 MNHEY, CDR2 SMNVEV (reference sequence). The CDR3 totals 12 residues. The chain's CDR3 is CASSRPGSEQYF. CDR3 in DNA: TGTGCCAGCAGTCGTCCGGGATCCGAGCAGTACTTC.

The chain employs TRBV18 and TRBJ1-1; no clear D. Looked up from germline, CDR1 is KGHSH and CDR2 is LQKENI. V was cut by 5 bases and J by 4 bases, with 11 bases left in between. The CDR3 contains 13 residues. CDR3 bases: TGTGCCAGCTCAAACCAGGATGGCACTGAAGCTTTCTTT. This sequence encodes CASSNQDGTEAFF.

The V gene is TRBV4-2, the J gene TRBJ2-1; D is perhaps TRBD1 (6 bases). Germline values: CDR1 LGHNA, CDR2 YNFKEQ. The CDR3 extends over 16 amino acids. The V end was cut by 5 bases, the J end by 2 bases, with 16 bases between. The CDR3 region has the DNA TGTGCCAGCAGCTACGGCTTCCGGGACACCTACAATGAGCAGTTCTTC. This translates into CASSYGFRDTYNEQFF.

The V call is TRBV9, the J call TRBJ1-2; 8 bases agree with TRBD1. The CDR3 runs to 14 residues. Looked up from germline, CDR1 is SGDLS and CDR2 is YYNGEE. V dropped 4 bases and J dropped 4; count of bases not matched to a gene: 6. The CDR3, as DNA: TGTGCCAGCAGCACAGGGGACAGGAGCTATGGCTACACCTTC. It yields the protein CASSTGDRSYGYTF.

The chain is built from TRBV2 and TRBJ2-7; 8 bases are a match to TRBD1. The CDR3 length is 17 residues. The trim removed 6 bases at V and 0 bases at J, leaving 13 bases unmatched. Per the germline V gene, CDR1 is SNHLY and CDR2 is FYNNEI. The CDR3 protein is CASRETGERAPSYEQYF. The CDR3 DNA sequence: TGTGCCAGCAGAGAGACAGGGGAAAGAGCTCCCTCCTACGAGCAGTACTTC.

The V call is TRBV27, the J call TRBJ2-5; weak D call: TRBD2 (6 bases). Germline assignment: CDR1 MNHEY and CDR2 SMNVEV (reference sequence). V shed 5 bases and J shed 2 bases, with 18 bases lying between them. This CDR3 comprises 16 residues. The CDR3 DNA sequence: TGTGCCAGCAGTCCGGAGGGGCGGGGTACGCAAGAGACCCAGTACTTC. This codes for CASSPEGRGTQETQYF.

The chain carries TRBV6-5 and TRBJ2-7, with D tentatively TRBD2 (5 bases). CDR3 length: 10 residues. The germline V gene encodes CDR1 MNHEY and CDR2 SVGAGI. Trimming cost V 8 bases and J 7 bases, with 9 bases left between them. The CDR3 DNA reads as TGTGCCAGCGAGGGAACGGAGCAGTACTTC. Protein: CASEGTEQYF.

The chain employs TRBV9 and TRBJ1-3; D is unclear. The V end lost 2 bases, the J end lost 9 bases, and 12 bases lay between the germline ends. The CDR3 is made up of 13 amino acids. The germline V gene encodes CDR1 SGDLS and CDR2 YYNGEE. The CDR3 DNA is TGTGCCAGCAGCGTTGACGACCGGAGCACCATATATTTT. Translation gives CASSVDDRSTIYF. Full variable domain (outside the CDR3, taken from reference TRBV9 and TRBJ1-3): DSGVTQTPKHLITATGQRVTLRCSPRSGDLSVYWYQQSLDQGLQFLIQYYNGEERAKGNILERFSAQQFPDLHSELNLSSLELGDSALYFCASSVDDRSTIYFGEGSWLTVV.